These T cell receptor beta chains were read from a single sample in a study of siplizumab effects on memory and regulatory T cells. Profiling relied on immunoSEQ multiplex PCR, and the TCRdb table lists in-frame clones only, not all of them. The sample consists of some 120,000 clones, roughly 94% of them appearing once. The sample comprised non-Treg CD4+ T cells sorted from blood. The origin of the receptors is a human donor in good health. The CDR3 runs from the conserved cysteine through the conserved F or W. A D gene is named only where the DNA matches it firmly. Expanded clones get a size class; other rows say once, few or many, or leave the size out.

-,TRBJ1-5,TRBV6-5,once,TGTGCCACCCGGACGGGGGCCCAGCCCCAGCATTTT,CATRTGAQPQHF
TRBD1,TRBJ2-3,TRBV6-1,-,TGTGCCAGCATATTAGGACAGGGGGCGAGGGATACGCAGTATTTT,CASILGQGARDTQYF
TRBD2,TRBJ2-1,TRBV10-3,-,TGTGCCATCAGTGTCTCAGAGGGGCTAGCGGGAATGTACAATGAGCAGTTCTTC,CAISVSEGLAGMYNEQFF
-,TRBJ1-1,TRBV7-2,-,TGTGCCAGCAGCGGGGACGGGGCTCAGTCTATTGAAGCTTTCTTT,CASSGDGAQSIEAFF
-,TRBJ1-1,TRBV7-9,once,TGTGCCAGCAGCTTAAGGGAGAACACTGAAGCTTTCTTT,CASSLRENTEAFF
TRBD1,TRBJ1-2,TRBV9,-,TGTGCCAGCAGAATATCTCGTAGGACAGGGAAGGAAGGCTACACCTTC,CASRISRRTGKEGYTF
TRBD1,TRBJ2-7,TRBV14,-,TGTGCCAGCAGCCAAGATCCCCCCCAGACAGGGCGCGAGCAGTACTTC,CASSQDPPQTGREQYF
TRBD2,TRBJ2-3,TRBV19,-,TGTGCCAGTAGTCAAGGACTAGCGGGGGGGACTAGCACAGATACGCAGTATTTT,CASSQGLAGGTSTDTQYF
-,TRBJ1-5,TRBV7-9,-,TGTGCCAGCAGCTTAGGGGGGAGAGGAGAGAATCAGCCCCAGCATTTT,CASSLGGRGENQPQHF
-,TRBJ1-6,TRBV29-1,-,TGCAGCGTTGCGGCCAGTTATAATTCACCCCTCCACTTT,CSVAASYNSPLHF
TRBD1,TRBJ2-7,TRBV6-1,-,TGTGCCAGCAGCATTACAGGACAGGTCTACGAGCAGTACTTC,CASSITGQVYEQYF
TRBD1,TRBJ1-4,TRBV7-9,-,TGTGCCAGCAGCCTCGGGCAGGGGGCGTCAGGTCGGGAAAAACTGTTTTTT,CASSLGQGASGREKLFF
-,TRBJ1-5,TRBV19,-,TGTGCCAGTGGGTTAGGGATCAATCAGCCCCAGCATTTT,CASGLGINQPQHF
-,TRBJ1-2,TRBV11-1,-,TGTGCCAGCAGCTTGGATACCAGGAACTATGGCTACACCTTC,CASSLDTRNYGYTF
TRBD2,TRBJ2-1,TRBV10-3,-,TGTGCCATCACCCAGGGACTAGTAAGAGAGCAGTTCTTC,CAITQGLVREQFF
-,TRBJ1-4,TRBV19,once,TGTGCCAGTAGTATGCAGACCCAACCCGCAACTAATGAAAAACTGTTTTTT,CASSMQTQPATNEKLFF
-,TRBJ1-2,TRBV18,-,TGTGCCAGCTCACCAATCAGGAATTCCGCCTATGGCTACACCTTC,CASSPIRNSAYGYTF
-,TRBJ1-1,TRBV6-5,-,TGTGCCAGCAGTGAACGGGGGGAAGCTTTCTTT,CASSERGEAFF
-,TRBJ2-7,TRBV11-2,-,TGTGCCAGCAGCTTAGACAGGGGTGGGTACGAGCAGTACTTC,CASSLDRGGYEQYF
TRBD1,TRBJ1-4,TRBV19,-,TGTGCCAGTAGTATGGGACAGGCAACTAATGAAAAACTGTTTTTT,CASSMGQATNEKLFF
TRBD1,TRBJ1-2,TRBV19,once,TGTGCCAGCAGCAACAGGGGTACCTATGGCTACACCTTC,CASSNRGTYGYTF
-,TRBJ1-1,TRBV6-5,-,TGTGCCAGCAGTCCCAGACAGTTCATGAACACTGAAGCTTTCTTT,CASSPRQFMNTEAFF
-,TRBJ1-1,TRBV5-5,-,TGTGCCAGCAGCTTACTGGTCGGGACTGAAGCTTTCTTT,CASSLLVGTEAFF
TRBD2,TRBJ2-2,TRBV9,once,TGTGCCAGCAGCGTAGGACCCGGGACTAGATGGGCCGGGGAGCTGTTTTTT,CASSVGPGTRWAGELFF
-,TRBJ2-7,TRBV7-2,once,TGTGCCAGCAGCCCCCCTGGGGGCCTCTCTGTGCAGTACTTC,CASSPPGGLSVQYF
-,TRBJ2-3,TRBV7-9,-,TGTGCCAGCAGCTTGAGGAGAAACTCAGATACGCAGTATTTT,CASSLRRNSDTQYF
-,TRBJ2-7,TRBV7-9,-,TGTGCCAGCGCCAAGGGTGGAGGGGGCCGCTCCTACGAGCAGTACTTC,CASAKGGGGRSYEQYF
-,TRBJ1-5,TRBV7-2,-,TGTGCCAGCAGCTCCAGGGACAATCAGCCCCAGCATTTT,CASSSRDNQPQHF
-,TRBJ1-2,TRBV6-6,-,TGTGCCAGCAGTTACCGACAGACTAACTATGGCTACACCTTC,CASSYRQTNYGYTF
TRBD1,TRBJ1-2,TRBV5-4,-,TGTGCCAGCAGCGGGGGACAGGGGAATAAAGGCTACACCTTC,CASSGGQGNKGYTF
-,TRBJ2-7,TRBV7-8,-,TGTGCCAGCAGCTTCCAGTACGAGCAGTACTTC,CASSFQYEQYF
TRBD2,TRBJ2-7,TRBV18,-,TGTGCCAGCTCACTAACCGGGACTAGTTCCTACGAGCAGTACTTC,CASSLTGTSSYEQYF
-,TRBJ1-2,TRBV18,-,TGTGCCAGCTCACAGACAGCCTACACTAACTATGGCTACACCTTC,CASSQTAYTNYGYTF
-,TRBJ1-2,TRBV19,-,TGTGCCAGTAATAGCTTCGTTGGGGGCTACACCTTC,CASNSFVGGYTF
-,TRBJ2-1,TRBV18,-,TGTGCCAGCTCACCGTTACGGGAAACCTACAATGAGCAGTTCTTC,CASSPLRETYNEQFF
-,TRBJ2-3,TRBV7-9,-,TGTGCCAGCAGCTTCTGGGGTATGACAGATACGCAGTATTTT,CASSFWGMTDTQYF
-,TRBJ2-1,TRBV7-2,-,TGTGCCAGCAGCTTAAGACAGTTGTCCTACAATGAGCAGTTCTTC,CASSLRQLSYNEQFF
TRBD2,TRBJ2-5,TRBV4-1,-,TGCGCCAGCAGCCAATACGGACTAGCCCCAGAGACCCAGTACTTC,CASSQYGLAPETQYF
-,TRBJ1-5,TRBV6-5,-,TGTGCCAGCAGTTACAGTGGGGATCAGCCCCAGCATTTT,CASSYSGDQPQHF
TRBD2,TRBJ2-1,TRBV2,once,TGTGCCAGCAGAAAAACGGGACTAGCGGAATCTGAGCAGTTCTTC,CASRKTGLAESEQFF
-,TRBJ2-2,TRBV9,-,TGTGCCAGCAGCGAAAGATTGAACACCGGGGAGCTGTTTTTT,CASSERLNTGELFF
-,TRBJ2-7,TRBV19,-,TGTGCCAGTAGTATCCGGAACAGGGGAGGCGAGCAGTACTTC,CASSIRNRGGEQYF
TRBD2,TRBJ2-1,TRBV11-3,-,TGTGCCAGCAGCATTAGCGGGGGGGCCGCGGGGAATGAGCAGTTCTTC,CASSISGGAAGNEQFF
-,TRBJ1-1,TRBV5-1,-,TGCGCCAGCAGCTCCTCCCTTGGGGCCACTGAAGCTTTCTTT,CASSSSLGATEAFF
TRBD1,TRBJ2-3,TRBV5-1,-,TGCGCCAGCAGCACGACGACAGGGGGCTTGACAGATACGCAGTATTTT,CASSTTTGGLTDTQYF
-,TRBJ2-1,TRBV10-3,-,TGTGCCATCAGTGAGTCCCGGGACTCCCAGCTCAATGAGCAGTTCTTC,CAISESRDSQLNEQFF
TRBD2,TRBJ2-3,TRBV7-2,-,TGTGCCAGCAGCCCGGCGGCTAGCGGAACAGATACGCAGTATTTT,CASSPAASGTDTQYF
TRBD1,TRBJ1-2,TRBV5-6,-,TGTGCCAGCAGCCGACGGGACAGCGGGCCTGGCTACACCTTC,CASSRRDSGPGYTF
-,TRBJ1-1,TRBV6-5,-,TGTGCCAGCAGTTCTTTCGGGGGGAACACTGAAGCTTTCTTT,CASSSFGGNTEAFF